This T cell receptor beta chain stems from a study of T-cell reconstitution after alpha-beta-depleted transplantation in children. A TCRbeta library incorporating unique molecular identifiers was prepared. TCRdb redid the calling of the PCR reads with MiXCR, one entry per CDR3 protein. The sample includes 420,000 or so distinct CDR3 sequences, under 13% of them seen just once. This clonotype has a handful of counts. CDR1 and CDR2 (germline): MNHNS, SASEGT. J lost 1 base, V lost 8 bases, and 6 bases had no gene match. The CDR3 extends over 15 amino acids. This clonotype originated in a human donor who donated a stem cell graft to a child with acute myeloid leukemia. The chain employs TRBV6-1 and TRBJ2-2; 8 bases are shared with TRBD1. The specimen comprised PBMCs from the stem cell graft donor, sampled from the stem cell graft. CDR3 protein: CASRGGQENTGELFF. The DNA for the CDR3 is TGTGCCAGCCGAGGGGGACAGGAGAACACCGGGGAGCTGTTTTTT.